The rows below give T cell receptor beta chains drawn from one sample of a study of T-cell reconstitution after alpha-beta-depleted transplantation in children. Via MiXCR, TCRdb re-called the PCR reads, giving one row per CDR3 protein. The sample records hundreds of thousands of distinct CDR3 sequences, 32% being singletons. Sequencing used PBMCs from the stem cell graft donor, obtained from the stem cell graft. Every receptor here comes from a human donor who donated a stem cell graft to a child with aplastic anemia. Both conserved end residues are part of each CDR3. The D gene is left open where the match is weak. Expanded clones are given a class, and other clones once, few, many or no size at all.

v_gene	j_gene	abundance	d_gene	len	CDR3nt	CDR3aa
TRBV11-3	TRBJ1-2	.	TRBD1	14	TGTGCCAGCAGCGACGGGACAGGGCACTATGGCTACACCTTC	CASSDGTGHYGYTF
TRBV20-1	TRBJ1-3	few	.	13	TGCAGTGCCCTTTTGGGGGGCGGAAACACCATATATTTT	CSALLGGGNTIYF
TRBV20-1	TRBJ2-5	few	.	17	TGCAGTGCTACCCTTCGTCGGTCTGCGGGTTCCCAAGAGACCCAGTACTTC	CSATLRRSAGSQETQYF
TRBV20-1	TRBJ2-7	few	TRBD2	18	TGCAGTGCTAGGCTTCTAGCGGGAGGGCCTTATCGCCCCTACGAGCAGTACTTC	CSARLLAGGPYRPYEQYF
TRBV12-3/TRBV12-4	TRBJ1-4	.	.	14	TGTGCCAGCAGTTTAAGGTCAGGGGATGAAAAACTGTTTTTT	CASSLRSGDEKLFF
TRBV3-1	TRBJ2-7	.	.	14	TGTGCCAGCAGCCAAGAATCCGGGAGCTACGAGCAGTACTTC	CASSQESGSYEQYF
TRBV12-3/TRBV12-4	TRBJ2-7	once	TRBD1	13	TGTGCCAGCAGACAAAGGACAGGGGGCTGGCAGTACTTC	CASRQRTGGWQYF
TRBV29-1	TRBJ2-4	.	TRBD2	20	TGCAGCGTTGCACCCTTTATTGGACTAGCGGGGAACGGGGCCAAAAACATTCAGTACTTC	CSVAPFIGLAGNGAKNIQYF
TRBV25-1	TRBJ2-7	few	.	19	TGTGCCAGCAGTGAATATTTCAGGGACCTCTTTCTGGCAGGCTACGAGCAGTACTTC	CASSEYFRDLFLAGYEQYF
TRBV6-1	TRBJ1-1	.	.	14	TGTGCCAGCAGTGCCAGGGACGGCAACACTGAAGCTTTCTTT	CASSARDGNTEAFF
TRBV3-1	TRBJ2-1	few	.	16	TGTGCCAGCAGCCAAGGGGCGCCGAGCTCCTACAATGAGCAGTTCTTC	CASSQGAPSSYNEQFF
TRBV12-3/TRBV12-4	TRBJ1-5	many	.	13	TGTGCCAGCAGTTTGGCGTTAGGCCAGCCCCAGCATTTT	CASSLALGQPQHF
TRBV7-2	TRBJ2-7	few	TRBD2	14	TGTGCCAGCAGCTTAGGGACTAGTATAGATGAGCAGTACTTC	CASSLGTSIDEQYF
TRBV5-4	TRBJ2-1	.	TRBD2	18	TGTGCCAGCAGCTTGGCCTGGGGTGGGAGGGCTAATCGCAATGAGCAGTTCTTC	CASSLAWGGRANRNEQFF
TRBV3-1	TRBJ1-1	few	TRBD1	17	TGTGCCAGCAGCCAGAGCGTAAGGGGGCGGAGGAACACTGAAGCTTTCTTT	CASSQSVRGRRNTEAFF
TRBV12-3/TRBV12-4	TRBJ2-1	.	.	11	TGTGCCAGCAGTGGCAGGGTTGGGCAGTTCTTC	CASSGRVGQFF
TRBV7-2	TRBJ2-7	few	.	16	TGTGCCAGCAGCCGCAATACCGGGGTGGGCTCCTACGAGCAGTACTTC	CASSRNTGVGSYEQYF
TRBV7-2	TRBJ1-5	few	TRBD1	15	TGTGCCAGCAGCACCATTACAGGGGGCGATCAGCCCCAGCATTTT	CASSTITGGDQPQHF
TRBV7-9	TRBJ2-1	.	.	13	TGTGCCAGCAGCTCCAAGCTAGGAAATGAGCAGTTCTTC	CASSSKLGNEQFF
TRBV6-4	TRBJ2-1	few	TRBD2	21	TGTGCCAGCAGTCCTCTAACCCCGGGACTAGCGGGAGGGCCTCTCTACAATGAGCAGTTCTTC	CASSPLTPGLAGGPLYNEQFF
TRBV19	TRBJ1-4	.	.	15	TGTGCCAGTAGTAGTATGAGTCTTCGGGCCGAAAAACTGTTTTTT	CASSSMSLRAEKLFF
TRBV6-5	TRBJ2-1	many	.	13	TGTGCCAGCCGAGCTTTGGGGGACAATGAGCAGTTCTTC	CASRALGDNEQFF
TRBV20-1	TRBJ1-1	few	.	13	TGCAGTGCTCCAGGACAGTGGAACACTGAAGCTTTCTTT	CSAPGQWNTEAFF
TRBV6-2/TRBV6-3	TRBJ2-1	.	.	14	TGTGCCAGCAGTCTTCGACAGGCGAGCGATGAGCAGTTCTTC	CASSLRQASDEQFF
TRBV13	TRBJ2-1	few	TRBD1	11	TGTGCCAGCAGCCAGGGGGACGAGCAGTTCTTC	CASSQGDEQFF
TRBV29-1	TRBJ1-2	.	.	18	TGCAGCGTTGAAGATACAGGGACCTTTACGATAGCTAACTATGGCTACACCTTC	CSVEDTGTFTIANYGYTF
TRBV27	TRBJ2-1	.	.	15	TGTGCCAGCAGCTTTTTCCAGTCCAGGGGAAATGAGCAGTTCTTC	CASSFFQSRGNEQFF
TRBV9	TRBJ1-2	.	.	17	TGTGCCAGCAGCGTAGGCCGACACCGGTTGGGGGACTATGGCTACACCTTC	CASSVGRHRLGDYGYTF
TRBV15	TRBJ2-1	few	TRBD2	13	TGTGCCACCAGGTCGATAGGAGCGGGAGACGCGTTCTTC	CATRSIGAGDAFF
TRBV27	TRBJ2-7	few	TRBD2	17	TGTGCCAGCAGTCCCATGTCTGTAGCGGGAAATCTTGACGAGCAGTACTTC	CASSPMSVAGNLDEQYF
TRBV30	TRBJ2-7	.	.	14	TGTGCCTGGGCGGCCGGGACGGGGGCCTACGAGCAGTACTTC	CAWAAGTGAYEQYF
TRBV7-2	TRBJ2-6	.	.	12	TGTGCCAGCAGCTCCCAGGGTAACGTCCTGACTTTC	CASSSQGNVLTF
TRBV9	TRBJ2-2	.	.	14	TGTGCCAGCAGCGTCGAAGGGGTGACCGGGGAGCTGTTTTTT	CASSVEGVTGELFF
TRBV4-3	TRBJ2-1	.	.	15	TGCGCCAGCAGCCCCGCGCGATGGGCCGGGAATGAGCAGTTCTTC	CASSPARWAGNEQFF
TRBV20-1	TRBJ2-3	few	.	14	TGCAGTGCTAAAAAGGGGAGGTTAGGAGGGACGCAGTATTTT	CSAKKGRLGGTQYF
TRBV27	TRBJ2-6	few	.	16	TGTGCCAGCAGTACCGTCGGGGTCTCTGGGGCCAACGTCCTGACTTTC	CASSTVGVSGANVLTF
TRBV3-1	TRBJ2-3	few	TRBD2	17	TGTGCCAGCAGCCAGGTAGGACTAGCCAACTTCGCAGATACGCAGTATTTT	CASSQVGLANFADTQYF
TRBV5-1	TRBJ2-2	.	.	12	TGCGCCAGCGCCGTAAACACCGGGGAGCTGTTTTTT	CASAVNTGELFF
TRBV6-5	TRBJ2-7	.	.	12	TGTGCCAGCAGTTCCGGCAGAAGCGAGCAGTACTTC	CASSSGRSEQYF
TRBV18	TRBJ2-7	.	TRBD1	16	TGTGCCAGCTCACGGCGGACAGGGGGCGAGTCCTACGAGCAGTACTTC	CASSRRTGGESYEQYF
TRBV3-1	TRBJ2-6	.	.	18	TGTGCCAGCAGCCAAGATAGGGCATCCTACTCTGGGGCCAACGTCCTGACTTTC	CASSQDRASYSGANVLTF
TRBV11-2	TRBJ2-1	.	TRBD2	16	TGTGCCAGCAGCTTAACGATGGCGGGAGACTACAATGAGCAGTTCTTC	CASSLTMAGDYNEQFF
TRBV6-1	TRBJ2-2	.	TRBD2	18	TGTGCCAGCAGGACGCCCGCGGGACTAGCGGGGAACACCGGGGAGCTGTTTTTT	CASRTPAGLAGNTGELFF
TRBV7-3	TRBJ2-7	.	TRBD2	20	TGTGCCAGCAGCTTAATAGGTGTCGGACGTGTCGGGAGGTCTAACTACGAGCAGTACTTC	CASSLIGVGRVGRSNYEQYF
TRBV5-1	TRBJ1-6	.	.	15	TGCGCCAGCAGCTTGGTAGACCCGCCGGATTCACCCCTCCACTTT	CASSLVDPPDSPLHF
TRBV18	TRBJ1-1	once	.	14	TGTGCCAGCTCGCTCGGTAATGGGAACACTGAAGCTTTCTTT	CASSLGNGNTEAFF
TRBV5-6	TRBJ2-1	.	TRBD2	16	TGTGCCAGCAGCTTTCGAGCGGGGAGCTCCTACAATGAGCAGTTCTTC	CASSFRAGSSYNEQFF
TRBV5-1	TRBJ2-2	.	TRBD2	16	TGCGCCAGCAGCACCGGACTAGCGGGTAAAACCGGGGAGCTGTTTTTT	CASSTGLAGKTGELFF
TRBV7-2	TRBJ2-2	.	TRBD2	16	TGTGCCAGCAGCACCAGACTAGCGGGGGACACCGGGGAGCTGTTTTTT	CASSTRLAGDTGELFF
TRBV14	TRBJ2-5	.	TRBD1	17	TGTGCCAGCAGCCTACATCTTACAGGGGCGCAACGAGAGACCCAGTACTTC	CASSLHLTGAQRETQYF
TRBV11-2	TRBJ2-3	.	TRBD2	18	TGTGCCAGCAGCTCCGTCGCGTTGATCGGGAGGGCCATGGGGACGCAGTATTTT	CASSSVALIGRAMGTQYF
TRBV5-1	TRBJ1-1	few	TRBD1	15	TGCGCCAGCAGCTTGTCGGGACAGGGGAACACTGAAGCTTTCTTT	CASSLSGQGNTEAFF
TRBV10-1	TRBJ2-3	many	.	13	TGCGCCAGCAGTGTACTAGCCGGAGATACGCAGTATTTT	CASSVLAGDTQYF
TRBV7-9	TRBJ1-3	.	.	12	TGTGCCAGCAGCTCAGAGGGAAACACCATATATTTT	CASSSEGNTIYF
TRBV15	TRBJ1-4	.	TRBD1	14	TGTGCCACCAGCAGCGGGACAGGGGGCGAAAAACTGTTTTTT	CATSSGTGGEKLFF
TRBV12-3/TRBV12-4	TRBJ1-1	.	.	17	TGTGCCAGCAGTCTAACAACACTACAGATACAGAACACTGAAGCTTTCTTT	CASSLTTLQIQNTEAFF
TRBV11-2	TRBJ1-1	.	.	15	TGTGCCAGCAGCCCCTTTGGGAGGCTTAACACTGAAGCTTTCTTT	CASSPFGRLNTEAFF
TRBV24-1	TRBJ1-5	.	TRBD1	14	TGTGCCACCGGGACAGAATATAGCAATCAGCCCCAGCATTTT	CATGTEYSNQPQHF
TRBV7-2	TRBJ2-3	few	.	14	TGTGCCAGCAGCTTAGGGTCCCACACAGATACGCAGTATTTT	CASSLGSHTDTQYF